The T cell receptor (beta chain) described here comes from a study of cytotoxic CD8 clonotypes in ibrutinib-treated CLL. Study outcomes and limitations: Clonality rose at ibrutinib response, held steady in sustained remission, and fell toward baseline at progression.

Sequencing sought depths of 1 in 200,000 to 1 in 1 million T cells. Generated by immunoSEQ multiplex PCR, the TCRdb table keeps only in-frame clones and is missing some. The profile shows about 160,000 clones, roughly four fifths of them singletons. Concerning this clone itself: Antigen: not known.

This CDR3 comprises 17 residues. The V end was cut by 4 bases, the J end by 0 bases, with 18 bases between. Germline CDR1 and CDR2: SGHDN and FVKESK. Sequenced material: PBMCs, taken after 12 months of ibrutinib treatment. The TCR sequence derives from a human donor with chronic lymphocytic leukemia. The chain is built from TRBV14 and TRBJ2-5; D is possibly TRBD2 (6 bases). The CDR3 bases are TGTGCCAGCAGCCCTCGAGGCCGGGGGAGAAACCAAGAGACCCAGTACTTC. Its protein is CASSPRGRGRNQETQYF.